The next 24 T cell receptor beta chains were all read from a single sample in a study of shared clonotypes between healthy human individuals. Only in-frame clones appear in the TCRdb table, and some are missing; sequencing was by immunoSEQ multiplex PCR. The repertoire consists of approximately 500,000 clones, with 90% to 97% occurring once and the leading ten covering roughly 0.06%. The source material was naive CD4+ T cells sorted from blood. Subset meaning: CD45RA+ positively selected. These receptor sequences come from a woman aged 25 to 39 in good health.

The V gene is TRBV5-1, the J gene TRBJ2-6, with 7 bases fitting TRBD1. Germline CDR1 and CDR2: SGHRS and YFSETQ. The V and J ends lost 4 bases and 2 bases, in that order; junction bases with no gene match: 3. CDR3 length: 15 residues. In DNA form, the CDR3 reads TGCGCCAGCAGCCCGACAGGGCCTGGGGCCAACGTCCTGACTTTC. It yields the protein CASSPTGPGANVLTF.

The chain employs TRBV11-3 and TRBJ2-1; the match to TRBD2 covers 7 bases. Germline V CDR1 and CDR2: SGHNT, YENEEA. The CDR3 is 15 amino acids. After removal of 1 base from V and 10 bases from J, the junction contained 10 bases not matched to a gene. CDR3 sequence: CASSLGGLPTAEQFF. The CDR3 nucleotides read TGTGCCAGCAGCTTAGGGGGACTACCGACGGCGGAGCAGTTCTTC. Supplemented by reference TRBV11-3 and TRBJ2-1, the full variable domain reads EAGVVQSPRYKIIEKKQPVAFWCNPISGHNTLYWYLQNLGQGPELLIRYENEEAVDDSQLPKDRFSAERLKGVDSTLKIQPAELGDSAVYLCASSLGGLPTAEQFFGPGTRLTVL.

The rearrangement uses TRBV6-5 and TRBJ1-6, with unresolved D. Trimming removed 0 bases at V and 13 bases at J, with 16 bases between. The CDR3 has 15 amino acids. Germline lookup yields CDR1 MNHEY and CDR2 SVGAGI. CDR3 coding DNA: TGTGCCAGCAGTTACTCGAGCACACCCCGCGGGCCCCTCCACTTT. It translates to CASSYSSTPRGPLHF.

The chain carries TRBV18 and TRBJ2-3, with 8 bases identical to TRBD2. The ends lost 2 bases at V and 4 bases at J; junction bases unmatched: 11. Per the germline V gene, CDR1 is KGHSH and CDR2 is LQKENI. This CDR3 is built from 17 residues. CDR3 in amino acids: CASSPKLGTRSPDTQYF. CDR3 coding DNA: TGTGCCAGCTCACCAAAGTTGGGGACTAGGAGCCCAGATACGCAGTATTTT.

CDR3 nucleotide sequence: TGTGCCATCAGTGAACTAGCGGGAGTGGGCAATGAGCAGTTCTTC. Encoded protein: CAISELAGVGNEQFF. V gene TRBV10-3 combines with J gene TRBJ2-1, with 11 bases fitting TRBD2. The CDR3 totals 15 residues. The junction had 4 bases not matched to a gene; V was cut back by 3 bases and J by 6 bases. Germline V CDR1 and CDR2: ENHRY, SYGVKD.

This clone was counted a single time. The chain links TRBV28 to TRBJ2-7; D might be TRBD2 (6 bases). The CDR3 is made up of 15 amino acids. V shed 9 bases and J shed 2 bases, with 20 bases lying between them. Per germline, CDR1 MDHEN and CDR2 SYDVKM. DNA for the CDR3: TGTGCCAGTTGTCCTTCGGTGGGAGGCCCCTACGAGCAGTACTTC. It codes for CASCPSVGGPYEQYF.

This clone was observed a single time. The chain couples TRBV11-2 to TRBJ2-2, with D maybe TRBD2 (5 bases). This CDR3 comprises 17 residues. Germline V lookup: CDR1 SGHAT, CDR2 FQNNGV. Trimming pared 6 bases from V and 2 bases from J, leaving 19 bases between. CDR3 amino acids: CASRYRGISENTGELFF. CDR3 coding DNA: TGTGCCAGCAGATATAGAGGGATTAGCGAAAACACCGGGGAGCTGTTTTTT.

The chain employs TRBV20-1 and TRBJ2-7; the D is unclear. V was pared by 6 bases and J by 5 bases, with 11 bases between. Germline loops: CDR1 DFQATT, CDR2 SNEGSKA (reference sequence). The CDR3 runs 11 residues. CDR3 residues: CSAGLYDEQYF. The CDR3 DNA is TGCAGTGCGGGCCTCTATGACGAGCAGTACTTC.

The chain links TRBV10-3 to TRBJ2-7; D is unclear. The CDR3 spans 12 residues. Germline V gene lookup returns CDR1 ENHRY and CDR2 SYGVKD. Trimming shortened V by 5 bases and J by 3 bases, and 8 bases separated the two germline ends. The CDR3 nucleotides are TGTGCCATCAGTTCCGTTAGCTACGAGCAGTACTTC. It translates to CAISSVSYEQYF.

This clone has just one count. V and J are TRBV18 and TRBJ2-7, with TRBD2 identical over 7 bases. The CDR3 extends over 17 amino acids. Germline V gene sequence: CDR1 KGHSH, CDR2 LQKENI. V shed 1 base and J 4 bases; nucleotides not matched to a gene: 13. The CDR3 loop is CASSPQVGSGKIYEQYF. The CDR3 DNA follows: TGTGCCAGCTCACCACAGGTAGGGAGCGGGAAGATATACGAGCAGTACTTC. Complete variable domain (other parts from reference TRBV18 and TRBJ2-7): NAGVMQNPRHLVRRRGQEARLRCSPMKGHSHVYWYRQLPEEGLKFMVYLQKENIIDESGMPKERFSAEFPKEGPSILRIQQVVRGDSAAYFCASSPQVGSGKIYEQYFGPGTRLTVT.

The chain uses TRBV6-1 and TRBJ2-5, with D perhaps TRBD2 (5 bases). Germline V gene sequence: CDR1 MNHNS, CDR2 SASEGT. The V end was cut by 4 bases, the J end by 4 bases, with 10 bases between. The CDR3 runs to 13 residues. This CDR3 reads CASSATGLETQYF. CDR3 sequence (DNA): TGTGCCAGCAGTGCTACGGGGTTAGAGACCCAGTACTTC.

The V gene is TRBV19, the J gene TRBJ2-3; TRBD1 might be the D (6 bases). V gave up 1 base and J gave up 4 bases, with 12 bases separating them. This CDR3 contains 15 residues. Germline V gene data show CDR1 as LNHDA and CDR2 as SQIVND (reference sequence). The CDR3 nucleotides read TGTGCCAGTAGTATAGGGCAGGGGAGCCCAGATACGCAGTATTTT. Translated, it gives CASSIGQGSPDTQYF.

This chain links TRBV27 with TRBJ2-7; TRBD2 aligns across 9 bases. The CDR3 is made up of 15 amino acids. The germline CDR1 and CDR2 sequences are MNHEY and SMNVEV (reference sequence). Trimming took 5 bases from V and 0 from J; bases not matched to a gene: 5. Written as DNA, the CDR3 is TGTGCCAGCAGTACCCTTAGCGGGAGCTCCTACGAGCAGTACTTC. Amino acid sequence: CASSTLSGSSYEQYF.

This rearrangement joins TRBV9 to TRBJ1-1; TRBD1 matches 9 bases. The germline CDR1 and CDR2 sequences are SGDLS and YYNGEE. The CDR3 contains 16 residues. With V trimmed by 0 bases and J by 4 bases, 7 bases remained unmatched. Written as DNA, the CDR3 is TGTGCCAGCAGCGTAGGGCGGGGACAGGGCGTCACTGAAGCTTTCTTT. Its translation is CASSVGRGQGVTEAFF.

There are a few counts of this clone. This chain joins TRBV10-1 and TRBJ2-7; no definite D call. Germline CDR1 and CDR2: WNHNN and SYGVQD (reference sequence). Trimming removed 2 bases from V and 0 bases from J, with 8 bases in between. This CDR3 spans 14 amino acids. CDR3 bases: TGCGCCAGCAGTGAGAGTACAGCCTCCTACGAGCAGTACTTC. It yields the protein CASSESTASYEQYF.

The rearrangement links TRBV18 to TRBJ1-3; D might be TRBD1 (6 bases). CDR3 length equals 16 residues. Germline loops: CDR1 KGHSH, CDR2 LQKENI. Trimming removed 4 bases at V and 0 bases at J, with 13 bases between. The CDR3 nucleotides read TGTGCCAGCTCACTGAATTCAGGGGACTCTGGAAACACCATATATTTT. Residues: CASSLNSGDSGNTIYF. The whole variable domain, remainder taken from reference TRBV18 and TRBJ1-3, is NAGVMQNPRHLVRRRGQEARLRCSPMKGHSHVYWYRQLPEEGLKFMVYLQKENIIDESGMPKERFSAEFPKEGPSILRIQQVVRGDSAAYFCASSLNSGDSGNTIYFGEGSWLTVV.

The chain has TRBV5-1 and TRBJ1-1; 11 bases are shared with TRBD1. The CDR3 length is 16 residues. Germline V gene data show CDR1 as SGHRS and CDR2 as YFSETQ. The V segment lost 4 bases and the J segment 0 bases; nucleotides outside the gene matches: 5. The CDR3, as DNA: TGCGCCAGCAGCAAGAGGACAGGGGGCATGAACACTGAAGCTTTCTTT. Protein product: CASSKRTGGMNTEAFF.

This clone was observed once. The V and J genes are TRBV7-9 and TRBJ2-1; 9 nucleotides agree with TRBD2. V lost 5 bases and J lost 10; bases outside the gene matches: 21. CDR3 length: 18 residues. Germline CDR1 reads SEHNR; CDR2 reads FQNEAQ (reference sequence). DNA for the CDR3: TGTGCCAGCAGCCCGAATAACGTAGCGGGAGCACCGGCAGGGGAGCAGTTCTTC. Amino acid sequence: CASSPNNVAGAPAGEQFF.

V gene TRBV2 combines with J gene TRBJ2-7; D unresolved. Germline V gene sequence: CDR1 SNHLY, CDR2 FYNNEI. The CDR3 runs to 11 residues. The V gene lost 9 bases and the J gene lost 2 bases, with 8 bases spanning the gap. CDR3 sequence reads: CASKAAYEQYF. The CDR3 DNA sequence: TGTGCCAGTAAGGCAGCCTACGAGCAGTACTTC.

This chain connects TRBV11-2 to TRBJ1-2; D is undetermined. Germline CDR1 reads SGHAT; CDR2 reads FQNNGV. Trimming shortened V by 5 bases and J by 8 bases, and 15 bases separated the two germline ends. The CDR3 totals 13 residues. The CDR3 reads CASSHVEGWGYTF. The CDR3 DNA follows: TGTGCCAGCAGCCATGTCGAGGGCTGGGGCTACACCTTC.

The chain joins TRBV10-2 to TRBJ2-5; 9 nucleotides align to TRBD2. The CDR3 sequence is 15 residues long. Germline V gene lookup returns CDR1 WSHSY and CDR2 SAAADI. J was trimmed by 5 bases and V by 5 bases; bases with no gene match: 9. CDR3 sequence (DNA): TGCGCCAGCAGTCCCGTCGCGGGGGGGTGGGAGACCCAGTACTTC. It translates to CASSPVAGGWETQYF.

The chain is built from TRBV6-1 and TRBJ1-2; 10 nucleotides match TRBD1. V shed 4 bases, J shed 6 bases, and the junction held 5 bases outside the gene matches. Germline CDR1 and CDR2: MNHNS and SASEGT. The CDR3 runs to 14 residues. The CDR3, as DNA: TGTGCCAGCAGTGGACGACAGGGGGCGGATGGCTACACCTTC. Encoded protein: CASSGRQGADGYTF.

The chain couples TRBV28 to TRBJ1-5; the D gene is possibly TRBD1 (5 bases). CDR1 is MDHEN and CDR2 is SYDVKM in the germline V gene. There are 18 residues in the CDR3. V dropped 6 bases and J dropped 7 bases, with 28 bases sitting between them. CDR3 coding DNA: TGTGCCAGCAGGGCAGGGATCCGGGAGAAGGGAGGTTTGCAGCCCCAGCATTTT. This translates into CASRAGIREKGGLQPQHF.

In this sample, this clone turned up once. The chain carries TRBV5-8 and TRBJ1-1; 7 bases are shared with TRBD1. Germline V CDR1 and CDR2: SGHTS, YDEGEE. V lost 6 bases and J lost 7; bases outside the gene matches: 9. There are 13 residues in the CDR3. DNA of the CDR3: TGTGCCAGCAACTACTGGGACAGTCATGAAGCTTTCTTT. Its translation is CASNYWDSHEAFF. The whole variable domain, filled in from reference TRBV5-8 and TRBJ1-1, reads EAGVTQSPTHLIKTRGQQATLRCSPISGHTSVYWYQQALGLGLQFLLWYDEGEERNRGNFPPRFSGRQFPNYSSELNVNALELEDSALYLCASNYWDSHEAFFGQGTRLTVV.